This is a list of T cell receptor beta chains from one sample in a study of blood T cell repertoires in COVID-19. Repertoires were generated with immunoSEQ multiplex PCR, while TCRdb's copy carries only in-frame clones and drops some. The top ten hold roughly 1.4% of the sample, which has approximately 110,000 clones, 80% to 90% seen once. Sequences were obtained from peripheral blood. These receptors were collected from a man aged 40-50 years with acute or convalescent COVID-19. Both conserved end residues are part of each CDR3. The order of the fields is J gene, D gene, V gene, clone size, CDR3 protein, CDR3 DNA. A D gene is named only where the DNA matches it firmly. Rows give clone size only sometimes, using once, few, many, or a class for an expanded clone.

J: TRBJ2-5; D: .; V: TRBV25-1; size: .; CDR3: CASSEPRETQYF; DNA: TGTGCCAGCAGTGAACCGAGGGAGACCCAGTACTTC
J: TRBJ1-1; D: TRBD1; V: TRBV18; size: .; CDR3: CASSPMTGWANTEAFF; DNA: TGTGCCAGCTCACCTATGACAGGGTGGGCTAACACTGAAGCTTTCTTT
J: TRBJ2-7; D: .; V: TRBV4-1; size: few; CDR3: CASSQSSRDLYEQYF; DNA: TGCGCCAGCAGCCAATCCTCCAGGGACTTGTACGAGCAGTACTTC
J: TRBJ2-3; D: .; V: TRBV5-1; size: .; CDR3: CASNQGGADTQYF; DNA: TGCGCCAGCAACCAAGGAGGTGCAGATACGCAGTATTTT
J: TRBJ2-1; D: .; V: TRBV27; size: .; CDR3: CASNTGFSEQFF; DNA: TGTGCCAGCAACACAGGGTTTAGTGAGCAGTTCTTC
J: TRBJ1-1; D: .; V: TRBV18; size: .; CDR3: CASSPEGGMNTEAFF; DNA: TGTGCCAGCTCACCAGAGGGCGGCATGAACACTGAAGCTTTCTTT
J: TRBJ2-1; D: .; V: TRBV7-8; size: once; CDR3: CASSLTTGIKYNEQFF; DNA: TGTGCCAGCAGCTTAACTACCGGGATAAAGTACAATGAGCAGTTCTTC
J: TRBJ1-1; D: TRBD1; V: TRBV5-8; size: .; CDR3: CASSVTTGVFTDAEAFF; DNA: TGTGCCAGCAGCGTAACCACAGGGGTTTTCACGGATGCTGAAGCTTTCTTT
J: TRBJ2-3; D: TRBD2; V: TRBV19; size: .; CDR3: CASRASGDTDTQYF; DNA: TGTGCCAGTAGAGCTAGCGGGGATACAGATACGCAGTATTTT
J: TRBJ1-4; D: .; V: TRBV19; size: .; CDR3: CASQRGGRNREKLFF; DNA: TGTGCCAGTCAACGCGGGGGGCGGAATCGGGAAAAACTGTTTTTT
J: TRBJ2-3; D: TRBD2; V: TRBV11-1; size: few; CDR3: CASSPGTTTFTDTQYF; DNA: TGTGCCAGCAGCCCTGGGACTACCACTTTTACAGATACGCAGTATTTT
J: TRBJ1-1; D: .; V: TRBV5-4; size: .; CDR3: CASSATQGWTEAFF; DNA: TGTGCCAGCAGCGCAACACAGGGTTGGACTGAAGCTTTCTTT
J: TRBJ2-7; D: TRBD2; V: TRBV27; size: .; CDR3: CASSSRASGRAYEQYF; DNA: TGTGCCAGCAGTTCCCGGGCTAGCGGGAGGGCCTACGAGCAGTACTTC
J: TRBJ2-7; D: .; V: TRBV9; size: .; CDR3: CASSAGLLDTYEQYF; DNA: TGTGCCAGCAGCGCGGGACTCCTGGACACCTACGAGCAGTACTTC
J: TRBJ2-7; D: .; V: TRBV25-1; size: .; CDR3: CASSATTGIHEQYF; DNA: TGTGCCAGCAGTGCTACTACAGGGATCCACGAGCAGTACTTC
J: TRBJ1-1; D: .; V: TRBV6-1; size: .; CDR3: CASSEGRGRAEAFF; DNA: TGTGCCAGCAGTGAAGGAAGGGGCCGAGCTGAAGCTTTCTTT
J: TRBJ1-1; D: TRBD1; V: TRBV4-1; size: .; CDR3: CASSQDPQGGRTEAFF; DNA: TGCGCCAGCAGCCAAGACCCACAGGGGGGGAGAACTGAAGCTTTCTTT
J: TRBJ1-2; D: TRBD1; V: TRBV28; size: few; CDR3: CASRGGSAPSNYGYTF; DNA: TGTGCTTCTAGAGGGGGCAGTGCCCCAAGTAACTATGGCTACACCTTC
J: TRBJ1-2; D: .; V: TRBV18; size: .; CDR3: CASSPRGRDGGYTF; DNA: TGTGCCAGCTCACCCCGTGGGAGGGATGGTGGCTACACCTTC
J: TRBJ2-3; D: TRBD2; V: TRBV7-8; size: .; CDR3: CASSFGSGSADTQYF; DNA: TGTGCCAGCAGCTTTGGTAGCGGGAGCGCAGATACGCAGTATTTT
J: TRBJ1-1; D: TRBD1; V: TRBV3-1/TRBV3-2; size: .; CDR3: CASSHHRGITEAFF; DNA: TGTGCCAGCAGCCACCACAGGGGAATCACTGAAGCTTTCTTT
J: TRBJ1-1; D: TRBD1; V: TRBV7-3; size: .; CDR3: CASSQGQGLNTEAFF; DNA: TGTGCCAGCAGCCAGGGACAGGGCTTGAACACTGAAGCTTTCTTT
J: TRBJ1-5; D: TRBD1; V: TRBV6-2/TRBV6-3; size: .; CDR3: CASSYSIGQGAPSNQPQHF; DNA: TGTGCCAGCAGTTACTCGATCGGACAGGGAGCCCCTAGCAATCAGCCCCAGCATTTT
J: TRBJ2-4; D: TRBD1; V: TRBV15; size: few; CDR3: CATSRLTGEENIQYF; DNA: TGTGCCACCAGCCGACTGACAGGGGAGGAAAACATTCAGTACTTC
J: TRBJ1-6; D: .; V: TRBV11-2; size: .; CDR3: CASSDGGDNSPLHF; DNA: TGTGCCAGCAGCGACGGAGGTGATAATTCACCCCTCCACTTT
J: TRBJ1-5; D: .; V: TRBV28; size: .; CDR3: CASSFARRGGNQPQHF; DNA: TGTGCCAGCAGTTTCGCCCGGAGGGGTGGCAATCAGCCCCAGCATTTT
J: TRBJ2-1; D: TRBD1; V: TRBV30; size: .; CDR3: CAWTRTGYNEQFF; DNA: TGTGCCTGGACCCGGACAGGGTACAATGAGCAGTTCTTC